Listed below are T cell receptor beta chains from one sample, sequenced in a study of T cell responses to AZD1222 COVID-19 vaccine. Sequenced by immunoSEQ multiplex PCR; TCRdb stores in-frame clones only, minus some. Among 95,000 to 100,000 clones, around 84% were seen once, and the ten largest hold more than 13%. Sample: peripheral blood, taken 28 days after the second AZD1222 dose. These TCRs come from an adult who received the AZD1222 COVID-19 vaccine. Each CDR3 is given with its conserved first and last residue. D genes are given only for firm matches. Expanded clones get a size class; other rows say once, few or many, or leave the size out.

d_gene,abundance,v_gene,j_gene,CDR3nt,CDR3aa
NA,NA,TRBV7-2,TRBJ1-6,TGTGCCAGCAGCCCTGACCCCCCTATTTATAATTCACCCCTCCACTTT,CASSPDPPIYNSPLHF
TRBD2,NA,TRBV2,TRBJ2-5,TGTGCCAGCAGTATTAAGACTAGCCTACAAGAGACCCAGTACTTC,CASSIKTSLQETQYF
NA,NA,TRBV3-1/TRBV3-2,TRBJ1-3,TGTGCCAGCAGCCAAGCAAACTCTGGAAACACCATATATTTT,CASSQANSGNTIYF
TRBD1,NA,TRBV5-1,TRBJ2-7,TGCGCCAGCAACCCGGGACAGCACTACGAGCAGTACTTC,CASNPGQHYEQYF
TRBD2,NA,TRBV5-1,TRBJ2-6,TGCGCCAGCAGCCGGGGGGTTCCTGGGGCCAACGTCCTGACTTTC,CASSRGVPGANVLTF
TRBD1,NA,TRBV6-5,TRBJ2-2,TGTGCCAGCAGTTCCTCAGGGGGCACCGGGGAGCTGTTTTTT,CASSSSGGTGELFF
TRBD2,NA,TRBV3-1/TRBV3-2,TRBJ2-1,TGTGCCAGCAGCCATTTTGGGACTAGCTTGGGTGAGCAGTTCTTC,CASSHFGTSLGEQFF
NA,NA,TRBV25-1,TRBJ1-3,TGTGCCAGCTCCACCTCTGGAAACACCATATATTTT,CASSTSGNTIYF
NA,NA,TRBV27,TRBJ1-6,TGTGCCAGCAGTTTATCGAATTCGGGCTCACCCCTCCACTTT,CASSLSNSGSPLHF
NA,NA,TRBV19,TRBJ1-5,TGTGCCAGTAGTAACCCGGCGGGGGGCGAAAATCAGCCCCAGCATTTT,CASSNPAGGENQPQHF
NA,NA,TRBV20-1,TRBJ1-6,TGCAGTGCTAGTGAGGGGACACATAATTCACCCCTCCACTTT,CSASEGTHNSPLHF
TRBD2,NA,TRBV29-1,TRBJ2-4,TGCAGCGTTGAAGTAGCGGGACGTAACATTCAGTACTTC,CSVEVAGRNIQYF
TRBD1,NA,TRBV6-2/TRBV6-3,TRBJ1-5,TGTGCCAGCACCCCAGCAGGGGGACGGATTAGCAATCAGCCCCAGCATTTT,CASTPAGGRISNQPQHF
NA,few,TRBV6-2/TRBV6-3,TRBJ1-1,TGTGCCAGCAGTCCCCGGGCTGCAGGAGGTTATGAAGCTTTCTTT,CASSPRAAGGYEAFF
NA,NA,TRBV6-5,TRBJ2-7,TGTGTCCCGGTTGGGGGAAGGGATCCCTCCTACGAGCAGTACTTC,CVPVGGRDPSYEQYF
TRBD2,NA,TRBV6-5,TRBJ2-1,TGTGCCAGCAGTTACGAGCGAGCGGGGGGGAATGAGCAGTTCTTC,CASSYERAGGNEQFF
NA,few,TRBV6-5,TRBJ1-5,TGTGCCAGCGGACCATTGCGGGATCAGCCCCAGCATTTT,CASGPLRDQPQHF
NA,NA,TRBV14,TRBJ2-7,TGTGCCAGCAGCCCTGGACTGGTAGTTTTTGACGAGCAGTACTTC,CASSPGLVVFDEQYF
NA,NA,TRBV2,TRBJ2-5,TGTGCCAGCAGTAGGGACTCAACATACCAAGAGACCCAGTACTTC,CASSRDSTYQETQYF
NA,NA,TRBV6-5,TRBJ2-7,TGTGCCAGCAGTCCGGAGTCGGGCAGAAGCTACGAGCAGTACTTC,CASSPESGRSYEQYF
TRBD1,NA,TRBV5-1,TRBJ2-3,TGCGCCAGCAGCATTTATGCGGGACAGGGCTTCGGGAGCACAGATACGCAGTATTTT,CASSIYAGQGFGSTDTQYF
NA,NA,TRBV24-1,TRBJ2-5,TGTGCCACCAGTGGGGGGGTAGGTCCCCAGGGGACCCAGTACTTC,CATSGGVGPQGTQYF
NA,NA,TRBV12-3/TRBV12-4,TRBJ1-1,TGTGCCAGCAGTCTCAAACAGGACACTGAAGCTTTCTTT,CASSLKQDTEAFF
TRBD1,NA,TRBV7-2,TRBJ1-5,TGTGCCAGCAGCTTAGCCGCACAGGGGGACAATCAGCCCCAGCATTTT,CASSLAAQGDNQPQHF
NA,NA,TRBV18,TRBJ2-7,TGTGCCAGCTCACCAACTCACCGGGACTACGAGCAGTACTTC,CASSPTHRDYEQYF
TRBD1,NA,TRBV6-6,TRBJ2-7,TGTGCCAGCAGTTCAACAGGGGCCCTATTCTCCTACGAGCAGTACTTC,CASSSTGALFSYEQYF
TRBD1,NA,TRBV25-1,TRBJ2-5,TGTGCCAGCAGTCGAGACAGGGGAGAGACCCAGTACTTC,CASSRDRGETQYF
TRBD2,NA,TRBV11-2,TRBJ2-1,TGTGCCGGAGGGACTAGCGCTTACAATGAGCAGTTCTTC,CAGGTSAYNEQFF
NA,NA,TRBV19,TRBJ2-3,TGTGCCAGTAAATGGGACGGGGTTTCAGATACGCAGTATTTT,CASKWDGVSDTQYF
TRBD1,NA,TRBV4-1,TRBJ2-7,TGCGCCAGCAGCCAAAGACAGGGGTTAACCTACGAGCAGTACTTC,CASSQRQGLTYEQYF
NA,once,TRBV6-5,TRBJ1-6,TGTGCCAGCAGTTACGGAGCTTTCGGGTGGAATTCACCCCTCCACTTT,CASSYGAFGWNSPLHF
NA,NA,TRBV2,TRBJ1-4,TGTGCCACCAGAGCCGGACGGGGGAATGAAAAACTGTTTTTT,CATRAGRGNEKLFF
TRBD1,NA,TRBV4-1,TRBJ1-6,TGCGCCAGCAGCTTTCGACAGGGGGCAGGATCACCCCTCCACTTT,CASSFRQGAGSPLHF
NA,NA,TRBV3-1/TRBV3-2,TRBJ1-2,TGTGCCACCTCGGGACGGGACTATGGCTACACCTTC,CATSGRDYGYTF
NA,NA,TRBV15,TRBJ2-7,TGTGCCACCAGCAGAGATAGCGGCAGTTTCCCCTACGAGCAGTACTTC,CATSRDSGSFPYEQYF
NA,NA,TRBV6-2/TRBV6-3,TRBJ2-1,TGTGCCAGCAGTTACCCCCCGCTCAATGAGCAGTTCTTC,CASSYPPLNEQFF
NA,once,TRBV7-8,TRBJ2-2,TGTGCCAGCAGCTTACTGACCAATGCCGTCGCCGGGGAGCTGTTTTTT,CASSLLTNAVAGELFF
NA,NA,TRBV12-3/TRBV12-4,TRBJ1-5,TGTGCCAGCAGTTTGATTCAAAATCAGCCCCAGCATTTT,CASSLIQNQPQHF
NA,NA,TRBV3-1/TRBV3-2,TRBJ2-7,TGTGCCAGCAGCCACAGAGGCGTGCAGGGCCACGAGCAGTACTTC,CASSHRGVQGHEQYF
TRBD1,NA,TRBV5-4,TRBJ2-1,TGTGCCAGCAGCTCCCCGACAGGGACGAACAATGAGCAGTTCTTC,CASSSPTGTNNEQFF
TRBD1,NA,TRBV7-9,TRBJ2-7,TGTGCCAGCAGCCCCACAGGGGGAAGCTCCTACGAGCAGTACTTC,CASSPTGGSSYEQYF
NA,NA,TRBV5-4,TRBJ2-3,TGTGCCAGCAGCTTGGATCCTTTGAGCACAGATACGCAGTATTTT,CASSLDPLSTDTQYF
TRBD1,NA,TRBV19,TRBJ1-4,TGTGCCAGTAGTGACAGGGGGCGGCCAGCAACTAATGAAAAACTGTTTTTT,CASSDRGRPATNEKLFF
TRBD1,NA,TRBV7-2,TRBJ2-5,TGTGCCAGCAGCGCCCACAGGGGGCAGTCGGAGACCCAGTACTTC,CASSAHRGQSETQYF
TRBD1,NA,TRBV6-5,TRBJ1-2,TGTGCCAGCAGTTACCGAGGACAGGGAAAGGGTGGCTACACCTTC,CASSYRGQGKGGYTF
NA,NA,TRBV25-1,TRBJ2-1,TGTGCCAGCAGAGACCCTTACAATGAGCAGTTCTTC,CASRDPYNEQFF
NA,NA,TRBV5-6,TRBJ2-7,TGTGCCAGCAGCCAAGACTCCGAGCAGTACTTC,CASSQDSEQYF
NA,NA,TRBV25-1,TRBJ2-3,TGTGCCAGCAGTGAATCGCACAGGGAAACAGATACGCAGTATTTT,CASSESHRETDTQYF
NA,NA,TRBV5-1,TRBJ1-6,TGCGCCAGCAGCCTGGCAGGGTTCTCACCCCTCCACTTT,CASSLAGFSPLHF
NA,NA,TRBV7-8,TRBJ1-1,TGTGCCAGCAGCTTTGGGCCAGGGGACACTGAAGCTTTCTTT,CASSFGPGDTEAFF
NA,NA,TRBV6-5,TRBJ1-1,TGTGCCAGCAGTCCCCGAGTTAGTGGTGAAGCTTTCTTT,CASSPRVSGEAFF
TRBD2,NA,TRBV11-2,TRBJ2-7,TGTGCCAGCAGGTTCGGACTAGCGGGGGGAAGGAACGAGCAGTACTTC,CASRFGLAGGRNEQYF
TRBD2,NA,TRBV9,TRBJ2-2,TGTGCCAGCAGCTTGGGGGCGGGAGGGCCTCAGGCCGGGGAGCTGTTTTTT,CASSLGAGGPQAGELFF
NA,NA,TRBV6-5,TRBJ2-2,TGTGCCAGCAGTTACTCGAGAGGTTTCGCCGGGGAGCTGTTTTTT,CASSYSRGFAGELFF